This is a list of T cell receptor beta chains from one sample in a study of shared clonotypes between healthy human individuals. The data were produced by immunoSEQ multiplex PCR, yet TCRdb's version contains in-frame clones alone and is incomplete. The sample carries over a million clones, roughly 80% recorded once. Sequencing input: memory CD4+ T cells sorted from blood. The source of these receptors is a man between 18 and 35 years old in good health. CDR3s include the opening cysteine and the closing phenylalanine or tryptophan.

V gene: TRBV14; J gene: TRBJ2-2; CDR3 protein: CASSQVDHRELFF
V gene: TRBV5-1; J gene: TRBJ2-5; CDR3 protein: CASSLVASGAQETQYF
V gene: TRBV5-1; J gene: TRBJ2-5; CDR3 protein: CASSLRAGPEETQYF
V gene: TRBV10-3; J gene: TRBJ2-1; CDR3 protein: CAISRTSGGALVWEQFF
V gene: TRBV2; J gene: TRBJ1-1; CDR3 protein: CASSVLGGNTEAFF
V gene: TRBV7-9; J gene: TRBJ2-6; CDR3 protein: CACGWTASGANVLTF
V gene: TRBV6-5; J gene: TRBJ1-4; CDR3 protein: CASSYSGSGGEKLFF
V gene: TRBV5-4; J gene: TRBJ1-3; CDR3 protein: CASSLSGNAGNTIYF
V gene: TRBV5-1; J gene: TRBJ1-5; CDR3 protein: CASRTGTGAHQPQHF
V gene: TRBV7-9; J gene: TRBJ2-7; CDR3 protein: CASSPGSPKEQYF
V gene: TRBV10-1; J gene: TRBJ2-5; CDR3 protein: CASSLDRVKETQYF
V gene: TRBV5-1; J gene: TRBJ2-1; CDR3 protein: CASSRGQGNNEQFF
V gene: TRBV30; J gene: TRBJ2-5; CDR3 protein: CAWSVSSGRRRGEQYF
V gene: TRBV20-1; J gene: TRBJ2-5; CDR3 protein: CSATQETQYF
V gene: TRBV19; J gene: TRBJ2-5; CDR3 protein: CASSPLAGGKETQYF
V gene: TRBV5-1; J gene: TRBJ1-2; CDR3 protein: CASRTTGGEGYTF
V gene: TRBV19; J gene: TRBJ1-2; CDR3 protein: CASTDREVVGYTF
V gene: TRBV7-6; J gene: TRBJ2-7; CDR3 protein: CASSLGAGYEQYF